This T cell receptor (beta chain) was identified in a study of T cell responses to AZD1222 COVID-19 vaccine. General study findings and limits: Donor demographics were predominantly white British with a female majority; clonal diversity may be underestimated.

The table lists this clone with a count of one. No antigen is known for it. It was second doses at about 4 or about 12 weeks that were pooled. This table comes from immunoSEQ multiplex PCR, and its TCRdb copy is limited to in-frame clones, with some not included. The profile covers about 90,000 clones, with about 88% appearing a single time and around 5.5% taken by the ten largest. The sequences come from peripheral blood, collected 28 days after the second AZD1222 dose. This clonotype was obtained from an adult who received the AZD1222 COVID-19 vaccine.

The CDR3 protein is CASSPGGGRTEAFF. CDR3 DNA sequence: TGTGCCAGCAGCCCCGGGGGGGGAAGAACTGAAGCTTTCTTT. V gene TRBV7-9 combines with J gene TRBJ1-1, with D perhaps matching TRBD1 (5 bases). Trimming stripped 5 bases from V and 5 bases from J, with 15 bases between. Germline V lookup: CDR1 SEHNR, CDR2 FQNEAQ (reference sequence). The length of the CDR3 is 14 residues.